This T cell receptor beta chain is drawn from a study of blood T cell repertoires in COVID-19. Trimming took off 1 base at V and 6 bases at J, with 13 bases between the two ends. Germline CDR1 is SGHAT and CDR2 is FQNNGV. The CDR3 covers 14 residues. Under the authors' procedure: Nucleated cell counts were estimated from reference gene primer amplification. Data came from immunoSEQ multiplex PCR; TCRdb stores just in-frame clones and leaves some out. That table is the source of V, J and clone size, and D and trimming were worked out from the DNA. Of approximately 440,000 clones in the sample, around 87% are singletons; the top ten hold under 0.75%.

The TCR originated in a woman aged 18-35 years who had recovered from COVID-19. This chain links TRBV11-2 with TRBJ2-7, with D possibly being TRBD2 (6 bases). Sample: PBMCs or T cells enriched from blood (not recorded which). In nucleotides, the CDR3 is TGTGCCAGCAGCTTAGCCACAGTCGGGAGCGAGCAGTACTTC. Its protein product is CASSLATVGSEQYF.